The 19 T cell receptor beta chains given below trace back to one sample, sequenced in a study of Ad26.COV2.S vaccination and SARS-CoV-2 variants. The treatment was: approximately 18 received Ad26.COV2.S at low or high dose, single or two shots; about five received placebo; per-sample allocation not given. Vaccine and placebo recipients were sampled on day 63 after the first injection. Method: immunoSEQ multiplex PCR; TCRdb's copy keeps in-frame clones and lacks some. The sample has about 350,000 clones, around 84% seen once; the top ten hold 3% to 4%. This specimen was peripheral blood, taken in a trial of Ad26.COV2.S vaccine versus placebo. The receptors here all came from a person aged 18 to 65 who received the Ad26.COV2.S COVID-19 vaccine or a placebo.

This clone has a handful of counts. The chain couples TRBV28 to TRBJ2-7; D possibly corresponds to TRBD2 (6 bases). CDR3 length: 12 amino acids. Trimming cost V 6 bases and J 3 bases, with 9 bases left between them. Germline CDR1 reads MDHEN; CDR2 reads SYDVKM. Here the CDR3 DNA reads TGTGCCAGCAGGCTTAGCGGCTACGAGCAGTACTTC. Translating gives CASRLSGYEQYF.

The chain uses TRBV7-9 and TRBJ2-5; 7 bases match TRBD2. The CDR3 contains 14 residues. Germline CDR1 reads SEHNR; CDR2 reads FQNEAQ (reference sequence). V lost 5 bases to trimming and J lost 2 bases; unmatched junction nucleotides: 5. This chain's CDR3 is CASSHGLVQETQYF. As DNA, the CDR3 is TGTGCCAGCAGCCACGGACTAGTACAAGAGACCCAGTACTTC. Using reference TRBV7-9 and TRBJ2-5 for the parts outside the CDR3, the full variable domain is DTGVSQNPRHKITKRGQNVTFRCDPISEHNRLYWYRQTLGQGPEFLTYFQNEAQLEKSRLLSDRFSAERPKGSFSTLEIQRTEQGDSAMYLCASSHGLVQETQYFGPGTRLLVL.

The chain employs TRBV11-2 and TRBJ2-3; the match to TRBD2 covers 7 bases. The V gene end was trimmed by 3 bases and the J gene end by 1 base; junction bases not matched to a gene: 7. The germline gives CDR1 SGHAT, CDR2 FQNNGV. This CDR3 has 16 residues. The CDR3 DNA reads as TGTGCCAGCAGCTTTAGGATAGCGGGCCGCACAGATACGCAGTATTTT. As protein: CASSFRIAGRTDTQYF.

The rearrangement uses TRBV18 and TRBJ2-1; D is perhaps TRBD2 (6 bases). The CDR3 runs to 15 residues. In germline, CDR1 is KGHSH, CDR2 LQKENI. The V end was cut by 3 bases, the J end by 7 bases, with 16 bases between. CDR3 region: CASSPPLAAGNEQFF. In DNA form, the CDR3 reads TGTGCCAGCTCACCGCCTCTTGCGGCGGGGAATGAGCAGTTCTTC.

CDR3 coding DNA: TGTGCCAGCAGTGACCGGGACAGGGGGCTTTACGAGCAGTACTTC. Residues: CASSDRDRGLYEQYF. The V call is TRBV6-1, the J call TRBJ2-7; 12 nucleotides line up with TRBD1. Germline CDR1 and CDR2: MNHNS and SASEGT. The CDR3 sequence is 15 residues long. J lost 4 bases, V lost 3 bases, and 4 bases had no gene match.

The rearrangement uses TRBV11-3 and TRBJ2-2; 11 positions match TRBD1. The CDR3 length is 15 residues. The V gene end was trimmed by 5 bases and the J gene end by 4 bases; junction bases not matched to a gene: 3. Germline-derived CDR1 and CDR2 are SGHNT and YENEEA. The CDR3 reads CASSEGTGGTGELFF. Written as DNA, the CDR3 is TGTGCCAGCAGCGAGGGGACAGGGGGCACCGGGGAGCTGTTTTTT.

This clone was detected once. The chain couples TRBV10-3 to TRBJ2-5, with TRBD2 identical over 7 bases. Looked up from germline, CDR1 is ENHRY and CDR2 is SYGVKD. The CDR3 loop spans 15 amino acids. Germline trimming cut 3 bases from V and 1 base from J; bases unmatched to any gene: 5. CDR3 residues: CAISDLGGGQETQYF. The CDR3 DNA reads TGTGCCATCAGTGACCTGGGGGGGGGCCAAGAGACCCAGTACTTC.

This sequence joins TRBV25-1 and TRBJ2-5, with TRBD1 matching 9 bases. Germline V lookup: CDR1 MGHDK, CDR2 SYGVNS. The CDR3 totals 14 residues. The junction had 6 bases not matched to a gene; V was cut back by 6 bases and J by 4 bases. The CDR3 loop reads CASSRDREGETQYF. The DNA for the CDR3 is TGTGCCAGCAGCAGGGACAGGGAGGGAGAGACCCAGTACTTC.

The rearrangement joins TRBV12-3 or TRBV12-4 to TRBJ2-5; no clear D. The V end lost 4 bases, the J end lost 1 base, and 4 bases lay between the germline ends. There are 12 residues in the CDR3. The CDR3 DNA is TGTGCCAGCAGTTACCTCCAAGAGACCCAGTACTTC. This translates into CASSYLQETQYF.

V and J are TRBV9 and TRBJ1-6, with TRBD1 as a possible D gene (5 bases). Germline CDR1 and CDR2: SGDLS and YYNGEE. V dropped 3 bases and J dropped 7 bases, with 5 bases sitting between them. The CDR3 is made up of 12 amino acids. CDR3 nucleotides: TGTGCCAGCAGCGGACAGAATTCACCCCTCCACTTT. It codes for CASSGQNSPLHF.

The rearrangement joins TRBV10-1 to TRBJ2-7; D is possibly TRBD1 (5 bases). Deletions cut 2 bases from V and 2 bases from J, with 7 bases between. CDR3 size: 13 residues. Germline loops: CDR1 WNHNN, CDR2 SYGVQD (reference sequence). The CDR3 bases are TGCGCCAGCAGTGAGACAGGAGCCTACGAGCAGTACTTC. This encodes CASSETGAYEQYF.

This clone was observed a single time. This chain links TRBV10-3 with TRBJ2-2; unclear D gene. V was clipped by 4 bases and J by 0 bases, with 6 bases between them. The CDR3 length is 14 residues. In germline, CDR1 is ENHRY, CDR2 SYGVKD. This CDR3 reads CAISGNSNTGELFF. For the CDR3, the DNA is TGTGCCATCAGTGGTAACTCGAACACCGGGGAGCTGTTTTTT.

This chain uses TRBV28 with TRBJ1-4; D perhaps matches TRBD1 (5 bases). From germline, CDR1 is MDHEN and CDR2 SYDVKM. Trimming left V 7 bases short and J 7 bases short, with 16 bases between. This CDR3 contains 14 residues. The CDR3: CASTSGEGFEKLFF. DNA for the CDR3: TGTGCCAGCACCTCCGGGGAGGGGTTTGAAAAACTGTTTTTT.

The V call is TRBV5-1, the J call TRBJ2-7; D tentatively fits TRBD1 or TRBD2 (5 bases each). V was shortened by 6 bases and J by 2 bases, with 12 bases between the two germline ends. The length of the CDR3 is 13 residues. CDR1 and CDR2 from the germline V gene are SGHRS and YFSETQ. Here the CDR3 DNA reads TGCGCCAGCACCGGGACCACAACCTACGAGCAGTACTTC. This sequence encodes CASTGTTTYEQYF.

Concerning this clone: This same CDR3 is encoded by further DNA sequences in the sample. The rearrangement uses TRBV5-1 and TRBJ2-3; D unclear. The V gene lost 0 bases and the J gene lost 4 bases, with 9 bases spanning the gap. The germline V gene encodes CDR1 SGHRS and CDR2 YFSETQ. The CDR3 consists of 14 residues. In DNA form, the CDR3 reads TGCGCCAGCAGCTTGGTAGCCGGAGCAGATACGCAGTATTTT. The encoded protein is CASSLVAGADTQYF.

This chain uses TRBV12-1 with TRBJ1-2. TRBV12-1 is classified as a pseudogene. CDR3 size: 13 residues. The CDR3 protein is CASIEVKQPGYTF. The CDR3 coding sequence is TGTGCCAGCATCGAGGTGAAACAGCCAGGCTACACCTTC.

The genes are TRBV11-3 and TRBJ2-1; the match to TRBD2 covers 12 bases. Trimming cost V 5 bases and J 7 bases; bases outside gene matches: 3. There are 14 residues in the CDR3. The germline gives CDR1 SGHNT, CDR2 YENEEA. DNA of the CDR3: TGTGCCAGCAGCGTGCTAGCGGGAGGGAATGAGCAGTTCTTC. It yields the protein CASSVLAGGNEQFF.

This chain joins TRBV5-5 and TRBJ2-3; TRBD1 is a possible D gene (5 bases). CDR3 length: 15 amino acids. Germline assignment: CDR1 SGHKS and CDR2 YYEKEE (reference sequence). V lost 5 bases and J lost 6, with 19 bases in between. The DNA for the CDR3 is TGTGCCAGCAGGGACATTGGCCGGCTCGGCGATACGCAGTATTTT. Its protein is CASRDIGRLGDTQYF.

The J gene is TRBJ2-5, the V gene TRBV2; D is uncertain. The CDR3 totals 13 residues. With 4 bases removed from V and 5 bases from J, the gap between germline ends came to 11 bases. CDR1 and CDR2 (germline): SNHLY, FYNNEI. CDR3 coding DNA: TGTGCCAGCAGTGGGCCTTTGGGGGAGACCCAGTACTTC. As protein: CASSGPLGETQYF. The variable domain in full, with the rest retrieved from reference TRBV2 and TRBJ2-5, is EPEVTQTPSHQVTQMGQEVILRCVPISNHLYFYWYRQILGQKVEFLVSFYNNEISEKSEIFDDQFSVERPDGSNFTLKIRSTKLEDSAMYFCASSGPLGETQYFGPGTRLLVL.